Each of the 9 T cell receptor beta chains below was sequenced from the same sample in a study of cytomegalovirus exposure and HLA in healthy donors. PCR employed 60 Vbeta and 13 Jbeta primers. Assay: immunoSEQ multiplex PCR; the TCRdb copy retains only in-frame clones and omits some. The sample consists of under 150,000 clones, roughly two thirds of them appearing once. The sequencing sample was made of PBMCs. The receptors derive from a man aged 25-45 years in good health and CMV-seropositive.

This chain joins TRBV9 and TRBJ1-2; tentatively, D is TRBD1 (6 bases). V lost 3 bases, J lost 6 bases, and 12 bases lay in between. The CDR3 loop spans 13 amino acids. Germline-derived CDR1 and CDR2 are SGDLS and YYNGEE. The CDR3 nucleotides read TGTGCCAGCAGCGCAAGGGGGTCACATGGCTACACCTTC. Translating it yields CASSARGSHGYTF.

The gene calls are TRBV30 and TRBJ2-4, with TRBD1 matching 7 bases. Losses at the gene ends were 5 bases for V and 8 bases for J; bases not matched to a gene: 18. This CDR3 is 16 amino acids long. Germline CDR1 and CDR2: GTSNPN and SVGIG (reference sequence). CDR3: CAWSHPPTGNEDIQYF. CDR3 nucleotides: TGTGCCTGGTCCCACCCACCGACAGGGAATGAAGACATTCAGTACTTC.

The V gene is TRBV6-5, the J gene TRBJ1-2, with D uncertain. CDR1 is MNHEY and CDR2 is SVGAGI in the germline V gene. The CDR3 spans 16 residues. V was pared by 3 bases and J by 2 bases, with 16 bases between. The CDR3 here is CASSYTNRKKNYGYTF. CDR3 DNA sequence: TGTGCCAGCAGTTATACGAACAGAAAAAAGAACTATGGCTACACCTTC.

There are a few counts of this clone. CDR3 in DNA: TGCGCCAGCAGCCCAATCGGACTAGCGGGAGTCCATACGCAGTATTTT. This encodes CASSPIGLAGVHTQYF. J is TRBJ2-3 and V is TRBV5-1; 13 bases agree with TRBD2. Germline CDR1 is SGHRS and CDR2 is YFSETQ. This CDR3 has 16 amino acids. The V and J ends lost 4 bases and 7 bases, in that order; junction bases with no gene match: 9.

This chain's CDR3 is CASSQLTSGRNIQYF. CDR3 nucleotides: TGCGCCAGCAGCCAGCTTACTAGCGGGAGAAACATTCAGTACTTC. This chain joins TRBV4-3 and TRBJ2-4, with 11 positions matching TRBD2. CDR3 length: 15 amino acids. V gave up 3 bases and J gave up 6 bases; unmatched junction bases: 4. Germline V gives CDR1 LGHNA, CDR2 YSLEER.

This clone has just a few counts. The chain links TRBV5-1 to TRBJ2-2; 9 bases are shared with TRBD1. The germline V gene has CDR1 SGHRS and CDR2 YFSETQ. This CDR3 contains 18 residues. Germline trimming cut 5 bases from V and 7 bases from J; bases unmatched to any gene: 18. The CDR3 spells CASSSDSGIGTGSGELFF. The CDR3 DNA follows: TGCGCCAGCAGTTCTGACTCAGGCATAGGGACAGGGAGCGGGGAGCTGTTTTTT.

This CDR3 is CASSSLPGQARRSPLHF. The DNA for the CDR3 is TGTGCCAGCAGCTCCCTCCCGGGACAGGCTCGACGGTCACCCCTCCACTTT. The chain combines TRBV5-6 with TRBJ1-6, with 8 bases aligning to TRBD1. The junction had 15 bases not matched to a gene; V was cut back by 3 bases and J by 10 bases. Germline CDR1 and CDR2: SGHDT and YYEEEE. The length of the CDR3 is 17 residues.

This chain joins TRBV5-5 and TRBJ2-7; 9 nucleotides match TRBD1. CDR1 and CDR2 from the germline V gene are SGHKS and YYEKEE (reference sequence). After removal of 4 bases from V and 1 base from J, the junction contained 6 bases not matched to a gene. The CDR3 is 15 residues long. CDR3 DNA sequence: TGTGCCAGCAGCAGCTACAGGGGGCTTTCCTACGAGCAGTACTTC. It is translated as CASSSYRGLSYEQYF.

The J gene is TRBJ2-1, the V gene TRBV28; TRBD2 matches at 10 bases. Germline V gene lookup returns CDR1 MDHEN and CDR2 SYDVKM. The CDR3 runs 15 residues. The ends lost 9 bases at V and 6 bases at J; junction bases unmatched: 11. The DNA for the CDR3 is TGTGCCAGTCGTACTCCGGGACTAGCGACCAATGAGCAGTTCTTC. This translates into CASRTPGLATNEQFF.